The rows below give T cell receptor beta chains drawn from one sample of a study of blood T cell repertoires in COVID-19. The repertoire was sequenced with immunoSEQ multiplex PCR; TCRdb's copy has only in-frame clones and lacks some. The repertoire holds some 56,000 clones, with approximately 81% as singletons. The sequencing sample was made of peripheral blood. The receptors originated from an elderly woman with acute or convalescent COVID-19. Each CDR3 is given with its conserved first and last residue. Fields, in order: D gene, V gene, CDR3 protein. D genes are given only for firm matches.

NA,TRBV30,CAWSLAISMNTEAFF
TRBD1,TRBV3-1/TRBV3-2,CASSLRDRGAFF
NA,TRBV7-9,CASSEWTANLNYGYTF
TRBD2,TRBV9,CASSVGGSSGGLYNEQFF
TRBD1,TRBV5-1,CASSTGTGITGELFF
NA,TRBV11-2,CASSLGGPYSPLHF
TRBD1,TRBV6-5,CASRGRDSSNNEQFF
NA,TRBV7-9,CASSITGSGANVLTF
NA,TRBV24-1,CATSDKAFEGSRPTDTQYF
NA,TRBV30,CAWSVPGQPQHF
NA,TRBV7-2,CASSLGTRGYEQYF
TRBD2,TRBV7-9,CASSFGTSGGLTDTQYF
TRBD2,TRBV7-9,CASSYGLAGEGDTQYF
NA,TRBV3-1/TRBV3-2,CASNSGGGGGETQYF
NA,TRBV11-1,CASSLPSTISGTEAFF
NA,TRBV18,CASSPPSRGAFSGYTF
TRBD2,TRBV11-2,CASSPPGGPYNEQFF
TRBD1,TRBV5-6,CASSLTGGAYTEAFF
NA,TRBV9,CASSVSSSLSGTEAFF
NA,TRBV5-1,CASSGSGGGNSGNTIYF
NA,TRBV2,CASSGIRVSSGGTIYF
NA,TRBV5-6,CASSFRETQYF
TRBD2,TRBV15,CATSREGGGANEQFF
NA,TRBV5-1,CASSLAVMNTGELFF
NA,TRBV30,CAWSGVGRCTGELFF
NA,TRBV9,CASGRDMNTEAFF
TRBD1,TRBV27,CASSRDRGRNSPLHF
NA,TRBV30,CAWSTGRGYGYTF
NA,TRBV11-2,CASSLSPQLSYEQYF
NA,TRBV14,CASSQRYEQYF
NA,TRBV25-1,CASSEQQGLGGYTF
TRBD1,TRBV6-5,CASSYGDRVSTEAFF
TRBD1,TRBV5-1,CASSSGQGAVGYTF
NA,TRBV14,CASSPRQVGYTF
NA,TRBV4-1,CASSQIRRGLATNEKLFF
NA,TRBV27,CASSLRRENQPQHF
TRBD2,TRBV5-8,CASSHTTSGGAETQYF
TRBD1,TRBV7-9,CASSSQGTKNIQYF
NA,TRBV19,CASRMGLERDYGYTF
NA,TRBV2,CASSGLVVAGLTYEQYF
TRBD2,TRBV15,CATSREAYSGANVLTF
TRBD1,TRBV10-3,CAINRDRGANVLTF
NA,TRBV7-9,CASSLARGPPGEQPQHF
NA,TRBV6-6,CASTSVDTQYF
NA,TRBV11-2,CASSLGRDQPQHF
TRBD1,TRBV30,CAWTGGLNQPQHF
NA,TRBV6-5,CASSYDSLGTEAFF
TRBD1,TRBV10-3,CAISERAGGVDGYTF
TRBD2,TRBV5-1,CASGTSGGPGETQYF
TRBD1,TRBV19,CASRGQGSYGYTF
NA,TRBV11-2,CASSLDRGHSYGYTF
TRBD2,TRBV5-6,CASSLVGLAGGTQYF
TRBD1,TRBV5-1,CASATGTGGNSPLHF
NA,TRBV5-6,CASTDSLNTEAFF
NA,TRBV18,CASSPKGRTDTQYF
TRBD1,TRBV5-5,CASSPRWDRVTPEQYF
TRBD1,TRBV29-1,CSVGTGGTNTEAFF
NA,TRBV7-9,CASSESNTIYF
NA,TRBV14,CASSNGALGEQYF
NA,TRBV3-1/TRBV3-2,CASSHGGLNNSPLHF